This entry describes one T cell receptor (beta chain). Produced via immunoSEQ multiplex PCR; TCRdb's table is partial and in-frame only. Of some 1.5 million clones in the sample, roughly 96% are singletons; the top ten hold over 1%. This record belongs to a study of shared clonotypes between healthy human individuals. The receptor was derived from a man aged 25 to 40 in good health. The sample taken for sequencing was naive CD4+ T cells sorted from blood. As to subset: CD45RA+ positively selected.

CDR3 in amino acids: CASSSLTNEKLFF. DNA of the CDR3: TGTGCCAGCAGCTCCCTCACTAATGAAAAACTGTTTTTT. The V and J genes are TRBV7-2 and TRBJ1-4; no definite D call. Germline CDR1 SGHTA, CDR2 FQGNSA. V shed 4 bases and J shed 2 bases, with 5 bases lying between them. The CDR3 runs to 13 residues.